A single sample is the source of the 10 T cell receptor beta chains below, sequenced in a study of vaccination effects on CD4 cells after COVID-19. Following culture for about ten days, CD4+ T cells were isolated. Sequencing was performed with immunoSEQ multiplex PCR; in TCRdb, only in-frame clones are kept and a portion is missing. In the table there are under 50,000 clones, 65% to 80% of which are singletons. No antigen has been assigned to these receptors. The sample in question was CD4+ T cells from PBMCs cultured without peptide, obtained before COVID-19 vaccination. These receptors were collected from a human donor who received a COVID-19 vaccine.

This clone was seen a handful of times. The J gene is TRBJ1-2, the V gene TRBV12-3 or TRBV12-4; D is undetermined. V dropped 6 bases and J dropped 4 bases, with 9 bases sitting between them. The CDR3 length is 12 residues. The CDR3 sequence: CASSRQLYGYTF. As DNA, the CDR3 is TGTGCCAGCAGCCGGCAGCTCTATGGCTACACCTTC.

The chain has TRBV6-2 or TRBV6-3 and TRBJ2-4; D is perhaps TRBD1 (5 bases). V was clipped by 0 bases and J by 6 bases, with 18 bases between them. The CDR3 runs to 17 residues. CDR1 is MNHEY, CDR2 SVGEGT, per germline. CDR3 loop: CASSYSGLTQGRNIQYF. The CDR3 bases are TGTGCCAGCAGTTACTCAGGGCTGACTCAGGGTCGAAACATTCAGTACTTC.

This chain joins TRBV12-3 or TRBV12-4 and TRBJ1-2; D possibly corresponds to TRBD1 (5 bases). The germline V and J ends were trimmed by 3 bases and 8 bases, with 10 bases remaining between them. The CDR3 loop spans 12 amino acids. CDR3 sequence (DNA): TGTGCCAGCAGTTTGTTAAGACAGGGCTACACCTTC. This gives the protein CASSLLRQGYTF.

The chain links TRBV11-2 to TRBJ2-7; 7 bases are shared with TRBD2. The CDR3 runs to 13 residues. The germline V gene has CDR1 SGHAT and CDR2 FQNNGV. V trimming: 6 bases; J trimming: 2 bases; junction bases outside the gene matches: 4. The CDR3 sequence: CASSHGGAYEQYF. The CDR3 nucleotides are TGTGCCAGCAGTCATGGGGGGGCCTACGAGCAGTACTTC.

This clone has a handful of counts. V usage is TRBV15 and J usage is TRBJ1-5; no clear D. V was cut by 0 bases and J by 4 bases, with 7 bases left in between. CDR3 size: 14 residues. Per the germline V gene, CDR1 is LNHNV and CDR2 is YYDKDF (reference sequence). The CDR3 protein is CATSRDGRNQPQHF. DNA for the CDR3: TGTGCCACCAGCAGAGATGGTAGGAATCAGCCCCAGCATTTT.

This clone was counted a few times. The CDR3 loop reads CASSYKRKWGNTEAFF. CDR3 nucleotide sequence: TGTGCCAGCAGTTACAAGCGAAAGTGGGGGAACACTGAAGCTTTCTTT. This chain connects TRBV6-5 to TRBJ1-1; D remains unclear. Per germline, CDR1 MNHEY and CDR2 SVGAGI. V lost 2 bases and J lost 1, with 14 bases in between. The CDR3 has 16 amino acids.

The chain couples TRBV24-1 to TRBJ2-3; 9 bases are shared with TRBD2. This CDR3 has 15 amino acids. V shed 6 bases and J 1 base; nucleotides not matched to a gene: 4. From germline, CDR1 is KGHDR and CDR2 SFDVKD. The CDR3 region is CATSHAGGRTDTQYF. As DNA, the CDR3 is TGTGCCACCAGTCACGCGGGAGGGCGCACAGATACGCAGTATTTT.

The gene calls are TRBV5-6 and TRBJ2-2; no reliable D call. The V gene lost 0 bases and the J gene lost 1 base, with 10 bases spanning the gap. CDR3 length: 16 residues. Germline-derived CDR1 and CDR2 are SGHDT and YYEEEE. For the CDR3, the DNA is TGTGCCAGCAGCTTGGGCAGACGCGGGAACACCGGGGAGCTGTTTTTT. Translation: CASSLGRRGNTGELFF.

The chain couples TRBV24-1 to TRBJ2-3; 9 bases map to TRBD2. CDR3 length: 18 amino acids. J was trimmed by 0 bases and V by 5 bases; bases with no gene match: 11. Germline-derived CDR1 and CDR2 are KGHDR and SFDVKD. The DNA of the CDR3 is TGTGCCACCAGTGCCCTTGTGCTAGCGGGGCCTAGCACAGATACGCAGTATTTT. Its protein product is CATSALVLAGPSTDTQYF.

The CDR3 protein is CASSPGPSNTEAFF. DNA of the CDR3: TGTGCCAGCAGCCCAGGACCTTCGAACACTGAAGCTTTCTTT. The chain carries TRBV7-3 and TRBJ1-1; D is unresolved. Trimming removed 5 bases at V and 1 base at J, with 11 bases between. Germline V gene lookup returns CDR1 SGHTA and CDR2 FQGTGA. CDR3 length: 14 residues.